This T cell receptor beta chain was profiled in a study of T cell repertoires in cytomegalovirus infection. Study-level information: Used in the study were CMV epitopes, some recently identified and HLA-C-restricted, others well-studied and HLA-B-restricted. Matching HLA type and CMV infection were both indicated by public TCR beta signatures.

The germline gives CDR1 SEHNR, CDR2 FQNEAQ (reference sequence). The CDR3 is made up of 16 amino acids. V lost 2 bases to trimming and J lost 5 bases; unmatched junction nucleotides: 10. MiXCR, applied by TCRdb to the reads, yields one record per CDR3 protein. This table has approximately 500,000 distinct CDR3 sequences, 33% appearing once. This clonotype was counted a few times. Its cognate antigen is unknown. Sequencing was performed on cultured PBMCs, taken from culture after CMV antigen stimulation. This TCR came from a human donor in good health (CMV status not recorded). Some clones in this sample may be carry-over from other donors' samples. The chain joins TRBV7-9 to TRBJ2-5, with 8 bases fitting TRBD2. CDR3 sequence (DNA): TGTGCCAGCAGCTTATTCCCCGGGAGGGCCGGTGAGACCCAGTACTTC. The encoded protein is CASSLFPGRAGETQYF.